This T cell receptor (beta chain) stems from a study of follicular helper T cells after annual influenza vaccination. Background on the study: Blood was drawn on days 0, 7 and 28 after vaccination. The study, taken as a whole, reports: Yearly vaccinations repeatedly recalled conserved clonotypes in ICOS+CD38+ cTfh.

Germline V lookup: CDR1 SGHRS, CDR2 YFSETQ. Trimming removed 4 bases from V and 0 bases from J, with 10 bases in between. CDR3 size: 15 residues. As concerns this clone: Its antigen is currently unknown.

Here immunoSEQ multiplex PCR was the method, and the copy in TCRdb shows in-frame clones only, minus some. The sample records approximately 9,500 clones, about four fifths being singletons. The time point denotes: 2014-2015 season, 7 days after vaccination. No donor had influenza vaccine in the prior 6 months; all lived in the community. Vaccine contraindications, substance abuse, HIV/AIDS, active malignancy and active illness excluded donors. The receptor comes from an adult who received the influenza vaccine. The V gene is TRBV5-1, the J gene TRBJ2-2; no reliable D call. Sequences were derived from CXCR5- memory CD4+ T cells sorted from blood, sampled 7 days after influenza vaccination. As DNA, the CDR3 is TGCGCCAGCAGCGAGAGAATTGCGAACACCGGGGAGCTGTTTTTT. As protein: CASSERIANTGELFF.